This TCR beta chain came from a study of PD-L1 blockade in urothelial cancer. Looking at the study overall: At 3 weeks (second dose) and 6 weeks after starting treatment, blood was analyzed.

Time point indicated: pretreatment peripheral blood. Locally advanced or metastatic urothelial carcinoma affected all patients. Per the germline V gene, CDR1 is SGHRS and CDR2 is YFSETQ. With V trimmed by 4 bases and J by 7 bases, 1 base remained unmatched. CDR3 length: 14 amino acids. This clone was picked up one time. TCRdb's table, derived via immunoSEQ multiplex PCR, lists solely in-frame clones and lacks some. The table includes tens of thousands of clones, 84% detected once. The specimen was PBMCs, collected around atezolizumab (anti-PD-L1) treatment. The rearrangement uses TRBV5-1 and TRBJ2-1; 14 nucleotides agree with TRBD2. The clonotype originates from a woman in her 70s with urothelial cancer. CDR3 amino acids: CASSGLAGGNEQFF. The CDR3 nucleotides are TGCGCCAGCAGCGGACTAGCGGGAGGTAATGAGCAGTTCTTC.